The 3 T cell receptor beta chains reported below all come from one sample, sequenced in a study. A single record per CDR3 protein comes from TCRdb applying MiXCR to the 5' RACE reads. Altogether about 32,000 distinct CDR3 sequences are present, over 20% being singletons, with the ten largest covering approximately 2.2%. The sorted Tregs were CD4+CD25+CD127-/low cells. The sample consisted of tumor-infiltrating Tregs sorted from the breast tumor. The receptor source for this set is a female donor with breast cancer.

Ten or more counts support this clonotype. The CDR3 nucleotides are TGTGCCACCAGCTCCCGGCGGGAGACGGGGACAGATACGCAGTATTTT. This sequence encodes CATSSRRETGTDTQYF. This chain uses TRBV15 with TRBJ2-3, with TRBD2 matching 7 bases. CDR1 LNHNV and CDR2 YYDKDF come from the germline V gene (reference sequence). With V trimmed by 5 bases and J by 3 bases, 11 bases remained unmatched. This CDR3 is 16 amino acids long.

This clonotype came up a few times. The V and J genes are TRBV12-3 or TRBV12-4 and TRBJ1-4; D is unresolved. There are 14 residues in the CDR3. The germline V and J ends were trimmed by 5 bases and 8 bases, with 15 bases remaining between them. The DNA of the CDR3 is TGTGCCAGCAGTATGCCGGGCCATAGGGAAAAACTGTTTTTT. Amino acids: CASSMPGHREKLFF.

This chain links TRBV18 with TRBJ1-1; 10 positions agree with TRBD1. CDR1 is KGHSH, CDR2 LQKENI, per germline. With V trimmed by 8 bases and J by 7 bases, 10 bases remained unmatched. The CDR3 has 14 amino acids. In nucleotides, the CDR3 is TGTGCCAGCAACCCGGACAGGGGGAGGGGTGAAGCTTTCTTT. Translating gives CASNPDRGRGEAFF.